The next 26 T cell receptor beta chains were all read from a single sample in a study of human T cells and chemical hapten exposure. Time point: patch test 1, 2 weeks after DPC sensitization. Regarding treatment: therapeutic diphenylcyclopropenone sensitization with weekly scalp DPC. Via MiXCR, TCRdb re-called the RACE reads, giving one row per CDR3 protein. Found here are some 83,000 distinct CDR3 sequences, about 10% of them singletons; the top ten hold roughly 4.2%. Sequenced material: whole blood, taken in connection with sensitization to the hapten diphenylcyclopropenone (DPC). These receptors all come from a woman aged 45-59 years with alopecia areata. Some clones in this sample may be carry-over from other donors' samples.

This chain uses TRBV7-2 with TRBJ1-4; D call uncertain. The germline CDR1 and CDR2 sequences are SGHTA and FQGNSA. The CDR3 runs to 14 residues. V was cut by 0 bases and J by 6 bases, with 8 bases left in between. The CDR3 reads CASSLASTDEKLFF. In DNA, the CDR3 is TGTGCCAGCAGCTTAGCATCCACGGATGAAAAACTGTTTTTT. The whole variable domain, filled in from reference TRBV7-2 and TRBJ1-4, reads GAGVSQSPSNKVTEKGKDVELRCDPISGHTALYWYRQSLGQGLEFLIYFQGNSAPDKSGLPSDRFSAERTGGSVSTLTIQRTQQEDSAVYLCASSLASTDEKLFFGSGTQLSVL.

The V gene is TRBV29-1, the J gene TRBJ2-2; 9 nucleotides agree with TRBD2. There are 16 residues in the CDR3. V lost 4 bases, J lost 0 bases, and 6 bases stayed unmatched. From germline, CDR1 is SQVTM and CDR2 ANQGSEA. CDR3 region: CSVGAASGANTGELFF. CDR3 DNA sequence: TGCAGCGTTGGAGCGGCTAGCGGGGCGAACACCGGGGAGCTGTTTTTT.

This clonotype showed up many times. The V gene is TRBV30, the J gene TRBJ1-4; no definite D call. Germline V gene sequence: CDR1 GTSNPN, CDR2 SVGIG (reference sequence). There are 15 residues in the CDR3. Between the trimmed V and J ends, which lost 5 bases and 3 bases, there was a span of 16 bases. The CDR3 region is CAWSPLSAANEKLFF. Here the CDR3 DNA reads TGTGCCTGGTCACCACTGAGTGCGGCTAATGAAAAACTGTTTTTT.

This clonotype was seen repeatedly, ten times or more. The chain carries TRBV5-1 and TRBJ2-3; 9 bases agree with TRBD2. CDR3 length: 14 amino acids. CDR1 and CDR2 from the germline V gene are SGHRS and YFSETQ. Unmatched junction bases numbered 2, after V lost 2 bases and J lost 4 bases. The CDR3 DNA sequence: TGCGCCAGCAGCTTACTAGCGGGTTCAGATACGCAGTATTTT. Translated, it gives CASSLLAGSDTQYF.

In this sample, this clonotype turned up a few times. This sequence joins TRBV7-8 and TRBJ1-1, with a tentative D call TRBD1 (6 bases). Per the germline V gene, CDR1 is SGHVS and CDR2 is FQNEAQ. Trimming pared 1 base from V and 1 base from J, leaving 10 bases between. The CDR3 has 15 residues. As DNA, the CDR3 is TGTGCCAGCAGCTTAGACAGGGTTGCGAACACTGAAGCTTTCTTT. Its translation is CASSLDRVANTEAFF.

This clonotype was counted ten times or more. The CDR3 is CASSRSGGLINEQFF. CDR3 in DNA: TGTGCCAGCAGCCGTAGCGGGGGCCTAATAAATGAGCAGTTCTTC. This chain joins TRBV7-9 and TRBJ2-1; 9 bases match TRBD2. The CDR3 runs 15 residues. The germline V gene has CDR1 SEHNR and CDR2 FQNEAQ (reference sequence). The trim removed 5 bases at V and 7 bases at J, leaving 9 bases unmatched.

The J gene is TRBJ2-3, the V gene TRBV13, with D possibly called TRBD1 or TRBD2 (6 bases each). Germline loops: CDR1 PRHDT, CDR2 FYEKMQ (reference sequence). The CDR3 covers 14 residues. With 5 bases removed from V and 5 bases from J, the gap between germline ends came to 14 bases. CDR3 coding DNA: TGTGCCAGCAGCCTCCCCGGAGGGGGAGATACGCAGTATTTT. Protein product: CASSLPGGGDTQYF.

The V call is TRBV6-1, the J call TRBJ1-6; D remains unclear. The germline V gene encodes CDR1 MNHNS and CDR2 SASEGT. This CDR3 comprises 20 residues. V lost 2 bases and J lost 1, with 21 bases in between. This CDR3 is CASSERVVGKGPSYNSPLHF. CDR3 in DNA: TGTGCCAGCAGTGAAAGGGTCGTCGGCAAGGGTCCGTCCTATAATTCACCCCTCCACTTT.

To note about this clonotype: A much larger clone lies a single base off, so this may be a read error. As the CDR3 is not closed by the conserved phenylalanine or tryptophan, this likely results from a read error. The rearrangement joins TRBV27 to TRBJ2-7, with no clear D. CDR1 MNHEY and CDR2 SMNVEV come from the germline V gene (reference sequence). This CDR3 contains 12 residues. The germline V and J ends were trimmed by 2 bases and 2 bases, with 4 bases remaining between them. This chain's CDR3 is CASSLSPYEQYL. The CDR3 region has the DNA TGTGCCAGCAGTTTAAGTCCCTACGAGCAGTACCTC.

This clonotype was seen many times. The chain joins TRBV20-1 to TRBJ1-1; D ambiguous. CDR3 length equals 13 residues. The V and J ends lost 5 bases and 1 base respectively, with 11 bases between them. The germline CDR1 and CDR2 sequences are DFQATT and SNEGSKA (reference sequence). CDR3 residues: CSARTPQNTEAFF. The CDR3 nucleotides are TGCAGTGCTCGCACCCCGCAGAACACTGAAGCTTTCTTT.

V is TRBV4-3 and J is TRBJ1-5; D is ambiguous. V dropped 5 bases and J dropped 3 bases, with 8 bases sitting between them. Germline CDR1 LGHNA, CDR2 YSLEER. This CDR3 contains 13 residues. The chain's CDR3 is CASSIRPNQPQHF. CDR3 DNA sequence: TGCGCCAGCAGCATCCGTCCCAATCAGCCCCAGCATTTT.

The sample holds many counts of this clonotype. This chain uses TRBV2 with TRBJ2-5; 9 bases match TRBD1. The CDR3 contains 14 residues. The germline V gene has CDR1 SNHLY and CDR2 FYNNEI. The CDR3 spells CAGGSDRGVETQYF. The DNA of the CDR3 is TGTGCTGGCGGTTCGGACAGGGGTGTTGAGACCCAGTACTTC.

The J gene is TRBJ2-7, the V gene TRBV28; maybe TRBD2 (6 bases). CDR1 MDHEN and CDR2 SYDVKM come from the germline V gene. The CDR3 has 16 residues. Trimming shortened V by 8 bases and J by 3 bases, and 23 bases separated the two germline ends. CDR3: CASPPRGLIVGYEQYF. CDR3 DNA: TGTGCCAGCCCCCCTCGGGGACTGATTGTCGGCTACGAGCAGTACTTC.

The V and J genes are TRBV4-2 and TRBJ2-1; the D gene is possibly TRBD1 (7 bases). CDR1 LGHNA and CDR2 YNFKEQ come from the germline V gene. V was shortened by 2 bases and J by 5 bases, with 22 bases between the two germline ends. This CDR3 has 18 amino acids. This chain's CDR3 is CASSQPPHSEGANNEQFF. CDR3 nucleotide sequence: TGTGCCAGCAGCCAACCCCCCCACTCGGAGGGGGCCAACAATGAGCAGTTCTTC.

DNA for the CDR3: TGCGCCAGCAGCGCAGGTGGACTAGCGGGAGTGGATACGCAGTATTTT. This gives the protein CASSAGGLAGVDTQYF. The chain is built from TRBV5-1 and TRBJ2-3, with TRBD2 matching 13 bases. The V and J ends lost 4 bases and 6 bases, in that order; junction bases with no gene match: 8. Germline assignment: CDR1 SGHRS and CDR2 YFSETQ. The CDR3 contains 16 residues.

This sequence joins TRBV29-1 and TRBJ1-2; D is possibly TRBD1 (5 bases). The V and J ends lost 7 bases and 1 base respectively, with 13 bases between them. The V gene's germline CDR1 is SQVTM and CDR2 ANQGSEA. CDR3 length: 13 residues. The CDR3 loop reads CSADSTDNYGYTF. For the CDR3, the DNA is TGCAGCGCCGATTCGACAGATAACTATGGCTACACCTTC.

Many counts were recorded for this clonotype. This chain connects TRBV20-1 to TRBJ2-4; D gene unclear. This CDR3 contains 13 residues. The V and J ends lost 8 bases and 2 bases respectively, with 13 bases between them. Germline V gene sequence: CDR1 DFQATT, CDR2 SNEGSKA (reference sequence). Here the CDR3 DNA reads TGCAGTCCTTTACCCAGCTCCAAAAACATTCAGTACTTC. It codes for CSPLPSSKNIQYF.

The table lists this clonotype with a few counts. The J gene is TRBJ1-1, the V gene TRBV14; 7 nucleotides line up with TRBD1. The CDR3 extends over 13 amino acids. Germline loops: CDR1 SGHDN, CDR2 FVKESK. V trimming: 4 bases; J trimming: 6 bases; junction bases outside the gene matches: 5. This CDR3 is CASSRQGYSEAFF. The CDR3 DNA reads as TGTGCCAGCAGCCGACAGGGATACTCTGAAGCTTTCTTT.

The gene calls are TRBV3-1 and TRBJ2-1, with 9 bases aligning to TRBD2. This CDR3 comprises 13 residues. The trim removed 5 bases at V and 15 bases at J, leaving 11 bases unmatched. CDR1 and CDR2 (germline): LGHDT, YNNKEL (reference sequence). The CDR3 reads CASSRTSVSKWFF. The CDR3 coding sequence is TGTGCCAGCAGCAGGACTAGCGTTTCAAAATGGTTCTTC.

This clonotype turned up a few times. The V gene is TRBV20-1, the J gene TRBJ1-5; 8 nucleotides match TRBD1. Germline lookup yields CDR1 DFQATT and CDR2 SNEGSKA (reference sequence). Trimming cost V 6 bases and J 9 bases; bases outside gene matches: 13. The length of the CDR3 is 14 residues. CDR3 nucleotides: TGCAGTGCCCTCGGACAGGGCCCAGGAACGCCCCAGCATTTT. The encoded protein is CSALGQGPGTPQHF.

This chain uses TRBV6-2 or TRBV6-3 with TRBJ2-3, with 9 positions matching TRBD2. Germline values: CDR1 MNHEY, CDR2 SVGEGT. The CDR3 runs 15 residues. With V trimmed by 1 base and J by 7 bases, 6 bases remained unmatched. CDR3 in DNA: TGTGCCAGCAGTTACTTACCGGGACTAGCTAATACGCAGTATTTT. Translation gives CASSYLPGLANTQYF.

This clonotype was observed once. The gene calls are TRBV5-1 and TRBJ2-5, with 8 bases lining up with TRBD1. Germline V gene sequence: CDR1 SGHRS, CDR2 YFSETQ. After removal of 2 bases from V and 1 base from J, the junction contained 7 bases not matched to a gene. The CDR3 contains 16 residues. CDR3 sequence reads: CASSFQGARGQETQYF. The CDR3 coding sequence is TGCGCCAGCAGCTTTCAGGGGGCAAGGGGCCAAGAGACCCAGTACTTC. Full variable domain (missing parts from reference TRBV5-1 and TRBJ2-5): KAGVTQTPRYLIKTRGQQVTLSCSPISGHRSVSWYQQTPGQGLQFLFEYFSETQRNKGNFPGRFSGRQFSNSRSEMNVSTLELGDSALYLCASSFQGARGQETQYFGPGTRLLVL.

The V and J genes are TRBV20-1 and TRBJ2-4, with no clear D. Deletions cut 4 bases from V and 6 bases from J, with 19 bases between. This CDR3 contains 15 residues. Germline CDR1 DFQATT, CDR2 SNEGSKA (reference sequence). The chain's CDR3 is CSAKISGQALNIQYF. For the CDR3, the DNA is TGCAGTGCTAAGATTTCTGGGCAGGCTTTAAACATTCAGTACTTC.

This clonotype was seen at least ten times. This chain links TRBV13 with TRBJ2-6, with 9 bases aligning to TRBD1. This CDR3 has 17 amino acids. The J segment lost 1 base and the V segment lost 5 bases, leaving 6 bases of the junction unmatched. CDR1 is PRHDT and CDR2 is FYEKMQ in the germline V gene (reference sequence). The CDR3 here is CASSPRDRESGANVLTF. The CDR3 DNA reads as TGTGCCAGCAGCCCCCGGGACAGGGAATCTGGGGCCAACGTCCTGACTTTC. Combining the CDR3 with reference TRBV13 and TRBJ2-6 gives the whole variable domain AAGVIQSPRHLIKEKRETATLKCYPIPRHDTVYWYQQGPGQDPQFLISFYEKMQSDKGSIPDRFSAQQFSDYHSELNMSSLELGDSALYFCASSPRDRESGANVLTFGAGSRLTVL.

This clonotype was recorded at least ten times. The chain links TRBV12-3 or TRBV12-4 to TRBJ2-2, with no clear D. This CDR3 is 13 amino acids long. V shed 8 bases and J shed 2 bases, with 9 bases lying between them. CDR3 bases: TGTGCCAGCGTTAGGCCAAACACCGGGGAGCTGTTTTTT. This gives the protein CASVRPNTGELFF.

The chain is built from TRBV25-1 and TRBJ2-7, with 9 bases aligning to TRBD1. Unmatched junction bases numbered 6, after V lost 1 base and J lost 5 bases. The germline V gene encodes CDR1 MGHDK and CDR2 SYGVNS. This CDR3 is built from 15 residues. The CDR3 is CASSEWGTGLDEQYF. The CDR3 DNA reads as TGTGCCAGCAGTGAATGGGGGACAGGGCTGGACGAGCAGTACTTC.